Here is one T cell receptor (beta chain) with its context. What it binds is not known. TCRdb analysed the reads with MiXCR anew, one entry per CDR3 protein. The sample includes 300,000 to 400,000 distinct CDR3 sequences, almost 30% of them seen just once. These data come from a study of T cell repertoires in cytomegalovirus infection. Study overall: Both a matching HLA type and CMV infection were indicated by public TCR beta signatures. Findings and limits, study-wide: Cumulative frequency of public TCR beta families picked out carriers of CMV plus the relevant HLA. Dominating the ex vivo response were HLA-C-restricted CMV-specific TCR beta clonotypes.

The CDR3 covers 14 residues. V lost 6 bases and J lost 4, with 16 bases in between. Germline-derived CDR1 and CDR2 are MNHNY and SVGAGI (reference sequence). The sequenced sample was cultured PBMCs, obtained from culture after CMV antigen stimulation. This sequence originates from a human donor in good health (CMV status not recorded). Some clones in this sample may be carry-over from other donors' samples. The genes are TRBV6-6 and TRBJ2-7; D uncertain. CDR3 nucleotide sequence: TGTGCCAGCAGACAAGTACTTACTAAATACGAGCAGTACTTC. Its protein is CASRQVLTKYEQYF.